A selection of T cell receptor beta chains follows, all from one sample in a study of control samples from healthy donors and cancer patients. This table comes from immunoSEQ multiplex PCR, and its TCRdb copy is limited to in-frame clones, with some not included. The table lists some 54,000 clones, around 96% of them singletons. The sequenced material came from blood. The receptors here all came from a woman under 40 in good health. CDR3s include the opening cysteine and the closing phenylalanine or tryptophan. Each record gives: D gene, V gene, clone size, J gene, CDR3 DNA, CDR3 protein. The D gene is left open where the match is weak. The size of a clone is reported for some rows only, either as once, few or many, or as a class for expanded clones.

TRBD2,TRBV5-4,-,TRBJ2-1,TGTGCCAGCAGCTTGGGGGGGACGACTAGCGGGAGAATCGATGAGCAGTTCTTC,CASSLGGTTSGRIDEQFF
TRBD1,TRBV18,once,TRBJ1-5,TGTGCCAGCTCACGACTACAGGGGGCTCAGCCCCAGCATTTT,CASSRLQGAQPQHF
TRBD2,TRBV4-1,-,TRBJ2-5,TGCGCCAGCAGCCAAGACCGGGAGGGAGAGCAAGAGACCCAGTACTTC,CASSQDREGEQETQYF
TRBD2,TRBV28,-,TRBJ2-1,TGTGCCAGCAGCCTAGCGGGAGCTCGCGAGCAGTTCTTC,CASSLAGAREQFF
-,TRBV5-1,-,TRBJ1-6,TGCGCCAGCAGCTTGGTTGGGCCAGAGGATTCACCCCTCCACTTT,CASSLVGPEDSPLHF
-,TRBV6-6,-,TRBJ1-2,TGTGCCAGCACCAGAGAGGGCTATGGCTACACCTTC,CASTREGYGYTF
-,TRBV30,-,TRBJ2-1,TGTGCCTGGAGTGCCGCCGATCATGAGCAGTTCTTC,CAWSAADHEQFF
-,TRBV6-5,-,TRBJ2-1,TGTGCCAGCAGCACGGCACAGGTTAGTGAGCAGTTCTTC,CASSTAQVSEQFF
-,TRBV5-1,-,TRBJ1-4,TGCGCCAGCAGCTTGGTTGGGGGCGGCGATGAAAAACTGTTTTTT,CASSLVGGGDEKLFF
-,TRBV7-2,-,TRBJ2-1,TGTGCCAGCAGCTTAGCCACGTGGGACCGTCGGCAGTTCTTC,CASSLATWDRRQFF
-,TRBV4-2,-,TRBJ1-2,TGTGCCAGCAGCCAAAGCCCCGAATGGGGCTATGGCTACACCTTC,CASSQSPEWGYGYTF
-,TRBV11-2,-,TRBJ1-2,TGTGCCAGCAGCCCGGCGCAGAGCTATGGCTACACCTTC,CASSPAQSYGYTF
-,TRBV6-5,-,TRBJ1-5,TGTGCCAGCAAGGGGACAACATCGGGCAATCAGCCCCAGCATTTT,CASKGTTSGNQPQHF
-,TRBV28,-,TRBJ2-5,TGTGCCAGCAGGCCTCAGGGGCGAGAAGAGACCCAGTACTTC,CASRPQGREETQYF
TRBD2,TRBV11-2,-,TRBJ2-1,TGTGCCAGCAGCTTACCTAGCGGGAGTGACAATGAGCAGTTCTTC,CASSLPSGSDNEQFF
TRBD2,TRBV5-1,once,TRBJ2-5,TGCGCCAGCACAAAGCGGGGGGCGGGGGAGACCCAGTACTTC,CASTKRGAGETQYF
TRBD2,TRBV3-1/TRBV3-2,-,TRBJ2-1,TGTGCCAGCAGCCAAGCTTCCGGGGGGGACCGAGGCTCCTACAATGAGCAGTTCTTC,CASSQASGGDRGSYNEQFF
-,TRBV3-1/TRBV3-2,-,TRBJ2-7,TGTGCCAGCAGCTCGGACACTTACTACGAGCAGTACTTC,CASSSDTYYEQYF
TRBD1,TRBV6-5,-,TRBJ1-1,TGTGCCAGCAGTTACATCGCGACAGGGGCTGAAGCTTTCTTT,CASSYIATGAEAFF
-,TRBV2,-,TRBJ2-5,TGTGCCAGCAGTCGAGGACAGGGAGGGCAAGAGACCCAGTACTTC,CASSRGQGGQETQYF
-,TRBV13,-,TRBJ2-1,TGTGCCAGCAGCTTAGGCCTAAAGATCAGTGAGCAGTTCTTC,CASSLGLKISEQFF
TRBD2,TRBV9,-,TRBJ2-1,TGTGCCAGCAGCTTAGCGGGTTCCTACAATGAGCAGTTCTTC,CASSLAGSYNEQFF
-,TRBV2,-,TRBJ2-7,TGTGCCAGCTCTGGGGACTTGATAAACTACGAGCAGTACTTC,CASSGDLINYEQYF
-,TRBV21-1,-,TRBJ2-3,TGTGCCAGCAGCGAGGGACTAGCGGGAGGCTCCACAGATACGCAGTATTTT,CASSEGLAGGSTDTQYF
-,TRBV3-1/TRBV3-2,-,TRBJ1-2,TGTGCCAGCAGCCCCGGGTCCTCTTATGGCTACACCTTC,CASSPGSSYGYTF
-,TRBV15,-,TRBJ1-6,TGTGCCACCAGCAAAACGGACAGTCGGGGTTCACCCCTCCACTTT,CATSKTDSRGSPLHF
-,TRBV7-2,once,TRBJ2-2,TGTGCCAGCAGCACGCGCAGGGTTAACACCGGGGAGCTGTTTTTT,CASSTRRVNTGELFF
-,TRBV19,-,TRBJ2-7,TGTGCCAGTAGTGACCACGCGAACTACGAGCAGTACTTC,CASSDHANYEQYF